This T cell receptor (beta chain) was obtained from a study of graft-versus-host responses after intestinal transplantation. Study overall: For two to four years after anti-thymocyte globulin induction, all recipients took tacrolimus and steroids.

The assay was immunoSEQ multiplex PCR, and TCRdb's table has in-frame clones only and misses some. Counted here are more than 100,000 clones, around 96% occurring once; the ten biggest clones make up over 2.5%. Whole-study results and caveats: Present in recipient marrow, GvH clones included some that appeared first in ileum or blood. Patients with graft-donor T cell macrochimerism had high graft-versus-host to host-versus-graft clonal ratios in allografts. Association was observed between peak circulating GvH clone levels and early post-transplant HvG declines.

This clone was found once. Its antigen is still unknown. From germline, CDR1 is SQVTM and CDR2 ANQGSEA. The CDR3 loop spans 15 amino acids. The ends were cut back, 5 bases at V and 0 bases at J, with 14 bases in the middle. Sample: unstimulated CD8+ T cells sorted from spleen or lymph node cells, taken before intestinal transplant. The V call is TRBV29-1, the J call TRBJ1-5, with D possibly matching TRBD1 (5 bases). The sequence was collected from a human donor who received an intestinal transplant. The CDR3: CSVLVDSYSNQPQHF. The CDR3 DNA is TGCAGCGTTTTAGTTGACAGTTATAGCAATCAGCCCCAGCATTTT. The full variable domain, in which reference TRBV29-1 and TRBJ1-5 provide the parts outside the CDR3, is SAVISQKPSRDICQRGTSLTIQCQVDSQVTMMFWYRQQPGQSLTLIATANQGSEATYESGFVIDKFPISRPNLTFSTLTVSNMSPEDSSIYLCSVLVDSYSNQPQHFGDGTRLSIL.